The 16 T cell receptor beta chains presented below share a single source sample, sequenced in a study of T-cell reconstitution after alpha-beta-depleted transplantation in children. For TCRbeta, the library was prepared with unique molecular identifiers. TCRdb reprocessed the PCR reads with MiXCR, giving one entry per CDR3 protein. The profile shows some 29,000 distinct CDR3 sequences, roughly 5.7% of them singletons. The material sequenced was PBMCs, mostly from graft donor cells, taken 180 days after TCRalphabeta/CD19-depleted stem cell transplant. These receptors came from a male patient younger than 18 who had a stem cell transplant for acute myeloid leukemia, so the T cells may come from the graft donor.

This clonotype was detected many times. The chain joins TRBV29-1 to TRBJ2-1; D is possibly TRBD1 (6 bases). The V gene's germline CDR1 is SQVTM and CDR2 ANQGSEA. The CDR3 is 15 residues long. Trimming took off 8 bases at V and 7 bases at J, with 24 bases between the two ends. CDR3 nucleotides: TGCAGCTCCCGAGGATGGGACACGGCTGGGAATGAGCAGTTCTTC. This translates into CSSRGWDTAGNEQFF.

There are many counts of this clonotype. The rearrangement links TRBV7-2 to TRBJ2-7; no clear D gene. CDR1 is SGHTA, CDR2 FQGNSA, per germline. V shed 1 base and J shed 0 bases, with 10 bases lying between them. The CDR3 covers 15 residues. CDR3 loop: CASSLDGRSSYEQYF. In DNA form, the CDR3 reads TGTGCCAGCAGCTTAGATGGCAGGAGCTCCTACGAGCAGTACTTC.

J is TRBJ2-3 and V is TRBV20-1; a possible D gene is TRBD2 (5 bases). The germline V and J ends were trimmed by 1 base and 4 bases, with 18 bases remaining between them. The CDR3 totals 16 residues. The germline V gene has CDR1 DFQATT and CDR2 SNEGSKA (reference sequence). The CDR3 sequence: CSARGKAAGHADTQYF. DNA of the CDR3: TGCAGTGCTAGAGGGAAGGCTGCGGGCCATGCAGATACGCAGTATTTT.

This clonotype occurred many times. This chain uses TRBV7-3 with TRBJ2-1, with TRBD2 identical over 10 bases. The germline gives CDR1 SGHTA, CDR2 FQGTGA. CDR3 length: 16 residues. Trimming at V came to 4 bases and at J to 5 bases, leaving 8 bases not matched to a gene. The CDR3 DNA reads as TGTGCCAGCAGCTCCTCCGGGACTAGCGTTGACAATGAGCAGTTCTTC. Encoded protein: CASSSSGTSVDNEQFF.

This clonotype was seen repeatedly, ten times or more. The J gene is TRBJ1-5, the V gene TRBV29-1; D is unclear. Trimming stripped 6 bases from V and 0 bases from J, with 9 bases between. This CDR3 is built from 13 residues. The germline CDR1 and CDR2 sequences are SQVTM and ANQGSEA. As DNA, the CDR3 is TGCAGCGTCTCAGAGAATAGCAATCAGCCCCAGCATTTT. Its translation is CSVSENSNQPQHF.

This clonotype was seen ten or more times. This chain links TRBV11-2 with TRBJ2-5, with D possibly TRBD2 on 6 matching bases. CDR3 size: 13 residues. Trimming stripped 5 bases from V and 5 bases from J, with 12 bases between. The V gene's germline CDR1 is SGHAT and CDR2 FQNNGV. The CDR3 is CASSPRDGETQYF. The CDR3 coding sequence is TGTGCCAGCAGCCCGCGGGACGGGGAGACCCAGTACTTC.

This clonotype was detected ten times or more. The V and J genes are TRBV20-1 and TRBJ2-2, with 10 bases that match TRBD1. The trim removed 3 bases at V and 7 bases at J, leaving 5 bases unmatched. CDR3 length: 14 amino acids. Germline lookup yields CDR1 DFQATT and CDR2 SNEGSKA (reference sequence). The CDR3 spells CSASRTGGIGELFF. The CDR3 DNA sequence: TGCAGTGCTAGTAGGACAGGGGGGATCGGGGAGCTGTTTTTT.

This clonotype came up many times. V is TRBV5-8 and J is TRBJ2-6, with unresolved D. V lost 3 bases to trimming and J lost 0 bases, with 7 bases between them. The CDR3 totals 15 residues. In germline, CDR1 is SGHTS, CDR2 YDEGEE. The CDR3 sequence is CASSWQPSGANVLTF. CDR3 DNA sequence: TGTGCCAGCAGCTGGCAACCCTCTGGGGCCAACGTCCTGACTTTC.

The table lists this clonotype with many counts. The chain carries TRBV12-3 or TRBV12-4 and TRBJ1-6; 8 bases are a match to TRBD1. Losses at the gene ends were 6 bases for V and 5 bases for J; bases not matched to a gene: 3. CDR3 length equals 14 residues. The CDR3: CASRWTGNNSPLHF. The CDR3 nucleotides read TGTGCCAGCAGGTGGACAGGGAATAATTCACCCCTCCACTTT.

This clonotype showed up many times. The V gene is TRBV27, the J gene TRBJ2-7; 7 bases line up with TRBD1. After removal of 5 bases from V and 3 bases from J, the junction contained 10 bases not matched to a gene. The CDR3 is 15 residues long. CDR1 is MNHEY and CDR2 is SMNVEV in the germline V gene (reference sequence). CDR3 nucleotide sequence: TGTGCCAGCAGTGCTCTTGGGACAGATTTCTACGAGCAGTACTTC. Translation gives CASSALGTDFYEQYF.

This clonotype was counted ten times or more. The DNA of the CDR3 is TGTGCCGGAGCGTCGACGGGACGGAGAGCGGGTCGTGGCACAGATACGCAGTATTTT. This encodes CAGASTGRRAGRGTDTQYF. The chain combines TRBV28 with TRBJ2-3; possible D gene TRBD2, 6 bases. The CDR3 runs 19 residues. V lost 11 bases and J lost 1, with 31 bases in between. From germline, CDR1 is MDHEN and CDR2 SYDVKM.

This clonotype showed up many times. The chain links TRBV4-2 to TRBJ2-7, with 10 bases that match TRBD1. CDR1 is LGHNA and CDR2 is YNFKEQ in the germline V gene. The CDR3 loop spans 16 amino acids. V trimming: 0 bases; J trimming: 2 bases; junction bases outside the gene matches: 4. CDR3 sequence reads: CASSQDPGTGAYEQYF. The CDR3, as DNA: TGTGCCAGCAGCCAAGACCCGGGGACAGGGGCCTACGAGCAGTACTTC.

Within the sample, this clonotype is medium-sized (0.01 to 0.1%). The CDR3 protein is CSGREGGVGYEQYF. The DNA of the CDR3 is TGCAGTGGCAGGGAGGGAGGGGTAGGCTACGAGCAGTACTTC. The chain links TRBV20-1 to TRBJ2-7; 7 nucleotides match TRBD2. Germline assignment: CDR1 DFQATT and CDR2 SNEGSKA (reference sequence). This CDR3 region has 14 residues. Germline trimming cut 7 bases from V and 3 bases from J; bases unmatched to any gene: 12.

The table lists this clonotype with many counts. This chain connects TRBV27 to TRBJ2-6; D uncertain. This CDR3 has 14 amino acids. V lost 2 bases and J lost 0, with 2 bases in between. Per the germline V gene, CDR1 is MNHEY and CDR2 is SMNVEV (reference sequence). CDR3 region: CASSLNSGANVLTF. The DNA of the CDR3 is TGTGCCAGCAGTTTAAACTCTGGGGCCAACGTCCTGACTTTC.

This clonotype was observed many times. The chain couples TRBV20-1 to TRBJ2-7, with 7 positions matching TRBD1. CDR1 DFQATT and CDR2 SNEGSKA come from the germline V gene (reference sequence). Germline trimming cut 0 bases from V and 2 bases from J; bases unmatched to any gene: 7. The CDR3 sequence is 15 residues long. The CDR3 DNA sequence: TGCAGTGCTAGAGATCCTCGGCAGGGGGCCTACGAGCAGTACTTC. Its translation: CSARDPRQGAYEQYF.

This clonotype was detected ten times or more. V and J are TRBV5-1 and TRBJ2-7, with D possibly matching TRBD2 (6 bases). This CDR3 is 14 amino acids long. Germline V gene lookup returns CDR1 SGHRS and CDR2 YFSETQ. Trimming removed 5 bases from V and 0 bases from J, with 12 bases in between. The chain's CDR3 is CASRTGTASYEQYF. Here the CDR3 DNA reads TGCGCCAGCAGAACCGGGACTGCCTCCTACGAGCAGTACTTC.